One sample yielded the 8 T cell receptor beta chains listed below, sequenced in a study of Tregs in tolerant kidney transplant recipients. Mixed chimerism was transient after nonmyeloablative marrow transplants from related graft donors. The repertoire was sequenced with immunoSEQ multiplex PCR; TCRdb's copy has only in-frame clones and lacks some. The sample shows over 14,000 clones, and 3.5% sits with its ten largest clones. The starting material was CD4+ T cells from blood (PBMCs), obtained 12 months after the transplant. The origin of the receptors is a human patient who received a combined kidney and bone marrow transplant. Some T cells may trace back to the graft donor.

Concerning this clone: The read finishes 3 residues shy of the CDR3 end, and the germline J gene is used to complete it. The rearrangement links TRBV5-1 to TRBJ2-6; D gene unclear. CDR3 length: 15 residues. The V end lost 0 bases, the J end lost 0 bases, and 4 bases lay between the germline ends. Germline values: CDR1 SGHRS, CDR2 YFSETQ. The CDR3 here is CASSLDTSGANVLTF. The part of the CDR3 DNA that was read is TGCGCCAGCAGCTTGGACACCTCTGGGGCCAACGTC.

Of note for this clone: From the germline J gene comes the end of the CDR3, since the read stops 3 residues before it. The chain links TRBV3-1 (or the pseudogene TRBV3-2) to TRBJ2-2; D possibly corresponds to TRBD1 (7 bases). The germline gives CDR1 LGHDT, CDR2 YNNKEL (reference sequence). Trimming removed 1 base at V and 5 bases at J, with 11 bases between. CDR3 size: 15 residues. The sequenced CDR3 bases are TGTGCCAGCAGCCAAGGGAGGGGGCAAACCGGGGAG. It translates to CASSQGRGQTGE. The CDR3 as a whole reads CASSQGRGQTGELFF.

This clone is labeled medium-sized based on frequency. From the germline J gene comes the end of the CDR3, since the read stops 3 residues before it. The genes are TRBV30 and TRBJ1-1; 7 nucleotides align to TRBD1. This CDR3 is 13 amino acids long. Germline loops: CDR1 GTSNPN, CDR2 SVGIG (reference sequence). V shed 7 bases and J 1 base; nucleotides not matched to a gene: 6. Partial CDR3 DNA: TGTGCCTCTAAAGGACAGGCGAACACTGAA. This gives the protein CASKGQANTE. The CDR3 in full is CASKGQANTEAFF.

A remark on this clone: Read data end 3 residues before the CDR3 end; the end is taken from the germline J gene. The V call is TRBV6-2 or TRBV6-3, the J call TRBJ1-5, with D tentatively TRBD1 (6 bases). Trimming removed 6 bases from V and 6 bases from J, with 15 bases in between. This CDR3 has 14 amino acids. The germline V gene encodes CDR1 MNHEY and CDR2 SVGEGT. The covered CDR3 bases are TGTGCCAGCAGCCCAATCCCAGGGGTTCAGCCC. It codes for CASSPIPGVQP. The full CDR3 protein reads CASSPIPGVQPQHF.

Turning to this clone: Sequencing ends 3 residues short of the CDR3 end; the germline J gene provides the rest. The V gene is TRBV10-3, the J gene TRBJ2-1; D call uncertain. This CDR3 is 12 amino acids long. Trimming removed 1 base at V and 9 bases at J, with 7 bases between. Per the germline V gene, CDR1 is ENHRY and CDR2 is SYGVKD. The sequenced part of the CDR3 DNA is TGTGCCATCAGTGAGTTGGCTTTTGAG. The encoded protein is CAISELAFE. The full-length CDR3 reads as CAISELAFEQFF.

Points on this clone: The CDR3 goes on 3 residues after the read ends, and that part is filled in from the germline J gene. The V gene is TRBV18, the J gene TRBJ2-3, with a weak D call TRBD1 (6 bases). The CDR3 spans 16 residues. Germline V CDR1 and CDR2: KGHSH, LQKENI. The ends were cut back, 6 bases at V and 2 bases at J, with 18 bases in the middle. Partial CDR3 DNA: TGTGCCAGCTCTGGTATGGGGGCGGCATACACAGATACG. Encoded protein: CASSGMGAAYTDT. The entire CDR3 reads CASSGMGAAYTDTQYF.

Its frequency marks this clone as medium-sized. The CDR3 reads CASSAGQTYGELFF. CDR3 DNA, as far as it was read: TGTGCCAGCAGTGCCGGACAGACCTACGGGGAG. This chain joins TRBV2 and TRBJ2-2; possibly TRBD1 for D (6 bases). The read ends 3 residues early relative to the CDR3; the germline J gene fills the gap. The V and J ends lost 4 bases and 7 bases respectively, with 13 bases between them. The CDR3 covers 14 residues. Germline lookup yields CDR1 SNHLY and CDR2 FYNNEI. Based on the CDR3 plus reference TRBV2 and TRBJ2-2, the full variable domain is EPEVTQTPSHQVTQMGQEVILRCVPISNHLYFYWYRQILGQKVEFLVSFYNNEISEKSEIFDDQFSVERPDGSNFTLKIRSTKLEDSAMYFCASSAGQTYGELFFGEGSRLTVL.

The CDR3 loop is CASSYSGRAGNEQFF. The CDR3 DNA, read in part, is TGTGCCAGCTCCTATAGCGGGAGGGCCGGGAATGAG. V and J are TRBV7-2 and TRBJ2-1; 11 bases line up with TRBD2. Read sequence stops 3 residues before the CDR3 end, and the germline J gene provides the missing end. This CDR3 spans 15 amino acids. From germline, CDR1 is SGHTA and CDR2 FQGNSA. The trim removed 8 bases at V and 7 bases at J, leaving 10 bases unmatched.